This TCR beta chain was sequenced during a study of OX40 agonist ivuxolimab in advanced cancers. Background on the study: The dose-escalation cohort was about 80% male, with a mean age of about 60 years, ranging about 23 to 79. Antecedent anti-PD-1, anti-PD-L1 or anti-CTLA-4 therapy was permissible, with 35% to 40% having received some. Broader study findings: Antigen specificity remained undetermined for the expanded peripheral T cells.

Sequenced by immunoSEQ multiplex PCR; TCRdb stores in-frame clones only, minus some. The profile shows roughly 100,000 clones, approximately 90% of them singletons. The ends were cut back, 6 bases at V and 6 bases at J, with 14 bases in the middle. This CDR3 is 14 amino acids long. Germline V lookup: CDR1 MRHNA, CDR2 SNTAGT. As regards this clone: Its antigen is currently unknown.

Prior autoimmune disease or systemic immunosuppression barred patients. V and J are TRBV6-4 and TRBJ1-4; TRBD1 might be the D (5 bases). Specimen: CD4+ or CD8+ T cells sorted from blood, collected in a trial of the OX40 agonist ivuxolimab. This receptor was obtained from an adult with an advanced solid tumor such as melanoma, head and neck, liver or kidney cancer. CDR3 DNA sequence: TGTGCCAGCAGGGGACCTCCGGGTGATGAAAAACTGTTTTTT. This encodes CASRGPPGDEKLFF.